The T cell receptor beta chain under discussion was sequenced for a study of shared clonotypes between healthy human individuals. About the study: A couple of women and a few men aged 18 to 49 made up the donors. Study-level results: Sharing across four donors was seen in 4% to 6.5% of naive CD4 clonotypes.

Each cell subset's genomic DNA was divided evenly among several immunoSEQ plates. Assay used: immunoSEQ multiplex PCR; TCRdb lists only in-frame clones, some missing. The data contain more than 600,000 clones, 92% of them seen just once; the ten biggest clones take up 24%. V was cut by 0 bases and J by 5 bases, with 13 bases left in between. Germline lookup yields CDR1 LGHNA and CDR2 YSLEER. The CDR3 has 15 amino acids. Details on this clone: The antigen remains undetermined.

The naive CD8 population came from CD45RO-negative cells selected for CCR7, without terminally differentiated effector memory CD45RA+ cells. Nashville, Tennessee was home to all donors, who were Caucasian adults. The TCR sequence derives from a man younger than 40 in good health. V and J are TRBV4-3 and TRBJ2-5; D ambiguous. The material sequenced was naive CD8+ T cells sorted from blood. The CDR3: CASSQDRLVWETQYF. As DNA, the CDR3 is TGCGCCAGCAGCCAAGATCGTCTGGTGTGGGAGACCCAGTACTTC.